The present TCR gamma chain was sequenced within a study of gamma delta lymphoproliferative disorders and STAT genes. About the study: The EuroClonality-NGS protocol was used to prepare delta libraries.

Sequencing used genomic DNA taken from PBMCs of patients and controls. By frequency in the sample, this clone is medium-sized. Other DNA sequences in this sample translate to the same CDR3. The V and J ends lost 4 bases and 3 bases, in that order; junction bases with no gene match: 3. Germline V gene data show CDR1 as EGSTGY and CDR2 as YDSYTSSV. This CDR3 contains 12 residues. TCRdb ran CATT on the multiplex PCR reads. The sample includes under 4,500 gamma-chain clones, 7% to 7.5% seen only once; the top ten take around 37%. The V call is TRGV4, the J call TRGJ1 or TRGJ2. No J gene is reported in TCRdb; it was inferred here by comparing the DNA with germline. The TCR was taken from a human donor in good health. Sequenced input: blood. CDR3: CATWDLYYKKLF. CDR3 sequence (DNA): TGTGCCACCTGGGACCTTTATTATAAGAAACTCTTT.